Presented here are 22 T cell receptor beta chains from one specimen sequenced in a study of control samples from healthy donors and cancer patients. The protocol was immunoSEQ multiplex PCR, while the TCRdb copy is restricted to in-frame clones and leaves out a portion. The top ten clones hold 3% to 4% of a sample with over 100,000 clones, 88% of them seen once. Sequences were obtained from blood. The source is a man in his forties in good health.

The chain is built from TRBV20-1 and TRBJ2-7; 12 nucleotides agree with TRBD2. The CDR3 has 14 residues. V dropped 3 bases and J dropped 2; count of bases not matched to a gene: 2. Germline lookup yields CDR1 DFQATT and CDR2 SNEGSKA (reference sequence). CDR3 bases: TGCAGTGCTAGTGCTAGCGGGGGGGCCTACGAGCAGTACTTC. The encoded protein is CSASASGGAYEQYF.

This chain links TRBV7-2 with TRBJ1-1, with 7 nucleotides matching TRBD1. This CDR3 spans 13 amino acids. Looked up from germline, CDR1 is SGHTA and CDR2 is FQGNSA. The trim removed 7 bases at V and 1 base at J, leaving 3 bases unmatched. Here the CDR3 reads CASMGQWNTEAFF. The CDR3 bases are TGTGCCAGCATGGGACAGTGGAACACTGAAGCTTTCTTT.

The chain combines TRBV27 with TRBJ1-2; TRBD1 matches 9 bases. Per the germline V gene, CDR1 is MNHEY and CDR2 is SMNVEV (reference sequence). The CDR3 totals 14 residues. The J segment lost 4 bases and the V segment lost 5 bases, leaving 5 bases of the junction unmatched. This chain's CDR3 is CASSPLTGGYGYTF. As DNA, the CDR3 is TGTGCCAGCAGTCCGCTGACAGGGGGCTATGGCTACACCTTC.

V usage is TRBV24-1 and J usage is TRBJ2-1, with D tentatively TRBD1 (6 bases). Germline-derived CDR1 and CDR2 are KGHDR and SFDVKD. With 9 bases removed from V and 3 bases from J, the gap between germline ends came to 14 bases. The CDR3 has 14 residues. The chain's CDR3 is CATRHRDNYNEQFF. The DNA of the CDR3 is TGTGCCACCCGCCACCGGGACAACTACAATGAGCAGTTCTTC.

The chain is built from TRBV10-3 and TRBJ1-2; the D gene is possibly TRBD1 (6 bases). The CDR3 sequence is 16 residues long. CDR1 ENHRY and CDR2 SYGVKD come from the germline V gene. The V gene lost 5 bases and the J gene lost 2 bases, with 18 bases spanning the gap. As DNA, the CDR3 is TGTGCCATCAGTTTTGACCCGGGACAAGGAAACTATGGCTACACCTTC. It yields the protein CAISFDPGQGNYGYTF.

The chain carries TRBV6-5 and TRBJ1-2; no firm D call. V was clipped by 0 bases and J by 1 base, with 6 bases between them. This CDR3 spans 14 amino acids. Germline values: CDR1 MNHEY, CDR2 SVGAGI. The CDR3 loop is CASSYSNVNYGYTF. CDR3 DNA sequence: TGTGCCAGCAGTTACTCGAATGTTAACTATGGCTACACCTTC.

The J gene is TRBJ2-3, the V gene TRBV5-1; 7 nucleotides match TRBD2. Looked up from germline, CDR1 is SGHRS and CDR2 is YFSETQ. This CDR3 has 15 residues. Trimming removed 5 bases from V and 0 bases from J; junction bases left unmatched: 6. The CDR3 DNA is TGCGCCAGCAGGCAGCTAGCGGCTAGCACAGATACGCAGTATTTT. Its protein product is CASRQLAASTDTQYF.

At least ten counts were recorded for this clone. The sample has other DNA sequences that encode this CDR3 too. The V gene is TRBV6-5, the J gene TRBJ2-2; no definite D call. There are 13 residues in the CDR3. The V end was cut by 6 bases, the J end by 3 bases, with 8 bases between. The V gene's germline CDR1 is MNHEY and CDR2 SVGAGI. The CDR3 region is CASSLSDTGELFF. The CDR3 DNA sequence: TGTGCCAGCAGCTTATCCGACACCGGGGAGCTGTTTTTT.

The chain has TRBV30 and TRBJ1-2; D gene uncertain. The CDR3 spans 14 residues. V gave up 7 bases and J gave up 0 bases, with 15 bases separating them. The germline V gene encodes CDR1 GTSNPN and CDR2 SVGIG (reference sequence). The CDR3: CAYTEYLANYGYTF. The CDR3 region has the DNA TGTGCCTATACTGAGTACCTAGCTAACTATGGCTACACCTTC. Together with reference TRBV30 and TRBJ1-2, the CDR3 gives the full variable domain: SQTIHQWPATLVQPVGSPLSLECTVEGTSNPNLYWYRQAAGRGLQLLFYSVGIGQISSEVPQNLSASRPQDRQFILSSKKLLLSDSGFYLCAYTEYLANYGYTFGSGTRLTVV.

Here the CDR3 reads CASIPKAFNNSPLHF. The CDR3 DNA reads TGTGCCAGCATCCCGAAAGCATTTAATAATTCACCCCTCCACTTT. The chain carries TRBV21-1 and TRBJ1-6. TRBV21-1 is an annotated pseudogene. The CDR3 consists of 15 residues.

The rearrangement joins TRBV5-1 to TRBJ1-4, with no clear D. CDR1 is SGHRS, CDR2 YFSETQ, per germline. The CDR3 is made up of 16 amino acids. The ends were cut back, 0 bases at V and 13 bases at J, with 22 bases in the middle. The chain's CDR3 is CASSLGARTTAVGLFF. CDR3 bases: TGCGCCAGCAGCTTGGGGGCTAGGACGACGGCGGTCGGACTGTTTTTT.

The chain uses TRBV9 and TRBJ1-5; 7 bases align to TRBD1. The CDR3 covers 14 residues. V dropped 3 bases and J dropped 9; count of bases not matched to a gene: 9. Germline V lookup: CDR1 SGDLS, CDR2 YYNGEE. The CDR3 DNA is TGTGCCAGCAGCGCCCGACAGGGTGGGTCGCCCCAGCATTTT. Translating gives CASSARQGGSPQHF.

This chain joins TRBV5-1 and TRBJ2-5; D may be TRBD1 (6 bases). V was clipped by 4 bases and J by 4 bases, with 14 bases between them. The CDR3 is 14 amino acids. Germline CDR1 is SGHRS and CDR2 is YFSETQ. CDR3 sequence reads: CASSITTGSETQYF. In nucleotides, the CDR3 is TGCGCCAGCAGCATTACCACAGGGTCAGAGACCCAGTACTTC.

This clone was found once. As DNA, the CDR3 is TGTGCCAGCAGCGCAGGACAGGGTGCCTCCTACTATGGCTACACCTTC. It encodes CASSAGQGASYYGYTF. The chain uses TRBV5-4 and TRBJ1-2; 8 positions match TRBD1. The CDR3 consists of 16 residues. The V segment lost 4 bases and the J segment 3 bases; nucleotides outside the gene matches: 11. Looked up from germline, CDR1 is SGHNT and CDR2 is YYREEE (reference sequence). The variable domain in full, with the rest retrieved from reference TRBV5-4 and TRBJ1-2, is ETGVTQSPTHLIKTRGQQVTLRCSSQSGHNTVSWYQQALGQGPQFIFQYYREEENGRGNFPPRFSGLQFPNYSSELNVNALELDDSALYLCASSAGQGASYYGYTFGSGTRLTVV.

This chain connects TRBV5-4 to TRBJ1-1; D is perhaps TRBD1 (6 bases). With 0 bases removed from V and 2 bases from J, the gap between germline ends came to 8 bases. This CDR3 region has 14 residues. Germline V lookup: CDR1 SGHNT, CDR2 YYREEE (reference sequence). CDR3 in amino acids: CASSLAGANTEAFF. The CDR3 nucleotides are TGTGCCAGCAGCTTGGCAGGGGCTAACACTGAAGCTTTCTTT. Full variable domain (remainder filled in from reference TRBV5-4 and TRBJ1-1): ETGVTQSPTHLIKTRGQQVTLRCSSQSGHNTVSWYQQALGQGPQFIFQYYREEENGRGNFPPRFSGLQFPNYSSELNVNALELDDSALYLCASSLAGANTEAFFGQGTRLTVV.

The V and J genes are TRBV7-3 and TRBJ2-5, with 10 bases fitting TRBD2. Germline V gene sequence: CDR1 SGHTA, CDR2 FQGTGA. CDR3 length: 15 residues. V lost 5 bases, J lost 7 bases, and 10 bases stayed unmatched. The CDR3 bases are TGTGCCAGCAGCCCTAGCGGGGGAAGACAGGGGACCCAGTACTTC. This gives the protein CASSPSGGRQGTQYF. The full variable domain, with the rest looked up from reference TRBV7-3 and TRBJ2-5, is GAGVSQTPSNKVTEKGKYVELRCDPISGHTALYWYRQSLGQGPEFLIYFQGTGAADDSGLPNDRFFAVRPEGSVSTLKIQRTERGDSAVYLCASSPSGGRQGTQYFGPGTRLLVL.

The chain links TRBV7-9 to TRBJ2-5; a weak D match, TRBD1 (5 bases). Between the trimmed V and J ends, which lost 0 bases and 3 bases, there was a span of 5 bases. From germline, CDR1 is SEHNR and CDR2 FQNEAQ (reference sequence). There are 13 residues in the CDR3. In DNA, the CDR3 is TGTGCCAGCAGCTTAGCCAGGGAAGAGACCCAGTACTTC. Translation gives CASSLAREETQYF.

The V gene is TRBV6-1, the J gene TRBJ2-7; D gene ambiguous. Trimming removed 2 bases at V and 3 bases at J, with 14 bases between. CDR1 is MNHNS and CDR2 is SASEGT in the germline V gene. The CDR3 is 15 amino acids. In nucleotides, the CDR3 is TGTGCCAGCAGTGAATTCGCCAGGACCCTCTACGAGCAGTACTTC. This codes for CASSEFARTLYEQYF.

This clone was seen only once. The chain is built from TRBV19 and TRBJ1-4, with D tentatively TRBD1 (5 bases). This CDR3 comprises 12 residues. The V gene lost 4 bases and the J gene lost 10 bases, with 10 bases spanning the gap. The germline CDR1 and CDR2 sequences are LNHDA and SQIVND (reference sequence). CDR3 protein: CASSTRDGKLFF. The DNA of the CDR3 is TGTGCCAGTAGTACGAGGGACGGAAAACTGTTTTTT.

The V and J genes are TRBV7-9 and TRBJ1-3; no reliable D call. The CDR3 has 14 amino acids. The germline CDR1 and CDR2 sequences are SEHNR and FQNEAQ (reference sequence). V was shortened by 4 bases and J by 1 base, with 8 bases between the two germline ends. The CDR3 DNA reads TGTGCCAGCAGCTACTTTGCTTCTGGAAACACCATATATTTT. The encoded protein is CASSYFASGNTIYF.

In regard to this clone: The same CDR3 can be traced to other DNA sequences in this sample. The chain has TRBV5-6 and TRBJ1-5; 9 bases match TRBD1. The CDR3 has 15 residues. Germline V gives CDR1 SGHDT, CDR2 YYEEEE. J was trimmed by 4 bases and V by 0 bases; bases with no gene match: 2. CDR3 amino acids: CASSLGQGGNQPQHF. As DNA, the CDR3 is TGTGCCAGCAGCTTGGGACAGGGGGGAAATCAGCCCCAGCATTTT.

This sequence joins TRBV29-1 and TRBJ1-2, with 8 bases identical to TRBD1. The CDR3 extends over 14 amino acids. J lost 4 bases, V lost 8 bases, and 12 bases had no gene match. The germline CDR1 and CDR2 sequences are SQVTM and ANQGSEA. CDR3 in amino acids: CSCSGAQGAYGYTF. Written as DNA, the CDR3 is TGCAGCTGTTCCGGAGCTCAGGGGGCCTATGGCTACACCTTC. The entire variable domain, with the rest obtained from reference TRBV29-1 and TRBJ1-2, is as follows: SAVISQKPSRDICQRGTSLTIQCQVDSQVTMMFWYRQQPGQSLTLIATANQGSEATYESGFVIDKFPISRPNLTFSTLTVSNMSPEDSSIYLCSCSGAQGAYGYTFGSGTRLTVV.